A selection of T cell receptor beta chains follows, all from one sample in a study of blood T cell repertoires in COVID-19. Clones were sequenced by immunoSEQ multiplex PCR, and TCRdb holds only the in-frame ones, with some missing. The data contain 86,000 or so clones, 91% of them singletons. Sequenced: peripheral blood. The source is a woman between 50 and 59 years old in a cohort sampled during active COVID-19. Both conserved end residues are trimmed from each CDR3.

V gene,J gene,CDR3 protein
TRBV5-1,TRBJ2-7,ASSLGTGFGEYEQY
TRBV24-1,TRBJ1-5,ATSDPGQVGLYH
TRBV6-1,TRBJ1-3,ASSDPPGSGNTIY
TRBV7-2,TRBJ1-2,ASSLERVSGYT
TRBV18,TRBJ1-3,ASSPATGTSGNTIY
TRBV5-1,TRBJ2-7,ASSFGMHPTGEGKIYEQY
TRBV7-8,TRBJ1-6,ASSGPRATNSPLH
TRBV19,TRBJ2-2,ASSTHPGQGPGELF
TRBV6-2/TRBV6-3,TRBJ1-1,ASSYLQGVSEAF
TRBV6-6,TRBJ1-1,ASMRQLNTEAF
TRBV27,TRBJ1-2,ASSLSGGYGYT
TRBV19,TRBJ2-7,ASSIRLAGVDEQY
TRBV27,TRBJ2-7,ASSLGTGGGNEQY
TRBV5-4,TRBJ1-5,ASSYGGGYSNQPQH
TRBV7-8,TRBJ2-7,ASSLWWEGGTYEQY